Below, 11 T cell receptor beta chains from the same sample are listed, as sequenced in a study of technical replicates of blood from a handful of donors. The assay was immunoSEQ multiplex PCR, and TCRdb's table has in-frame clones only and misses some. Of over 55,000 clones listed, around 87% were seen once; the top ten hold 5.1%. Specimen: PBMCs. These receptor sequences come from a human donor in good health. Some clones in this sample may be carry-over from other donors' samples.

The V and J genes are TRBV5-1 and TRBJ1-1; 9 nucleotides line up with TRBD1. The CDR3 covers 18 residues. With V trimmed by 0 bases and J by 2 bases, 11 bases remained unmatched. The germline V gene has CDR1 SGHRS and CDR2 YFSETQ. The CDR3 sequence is CASSLATGGQSRNTEAFF. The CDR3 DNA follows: TGCGCCAGCAGCTTGGCGACAGGGGGACAGTCCCGAAACACTGAAGCTTTCTTT.

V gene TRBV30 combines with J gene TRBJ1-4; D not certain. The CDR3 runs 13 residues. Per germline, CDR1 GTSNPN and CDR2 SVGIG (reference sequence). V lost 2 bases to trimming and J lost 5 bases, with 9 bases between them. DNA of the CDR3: TGTGCCTGGAGTAGAGGTCTCAATGAAAAACTGTTTTTT. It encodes CAWSRGLNEKLFF.

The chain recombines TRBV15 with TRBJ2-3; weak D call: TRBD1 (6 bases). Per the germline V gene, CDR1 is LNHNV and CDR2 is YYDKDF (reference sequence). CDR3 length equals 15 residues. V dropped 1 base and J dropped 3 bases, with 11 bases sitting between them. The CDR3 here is CATSRVQGFTDTQYF. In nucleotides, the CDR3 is TGTGCCACCAGCAGAGTTCAGGGGTTTACAGATACGCAGTATTTT.

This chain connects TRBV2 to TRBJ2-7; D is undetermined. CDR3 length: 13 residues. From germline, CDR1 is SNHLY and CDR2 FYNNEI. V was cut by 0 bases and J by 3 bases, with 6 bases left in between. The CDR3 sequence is CASSEAGYYEQYF. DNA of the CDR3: TGTGCCAGCAGTGAAGCCGGGTACTACGAGCAGTACTTC.

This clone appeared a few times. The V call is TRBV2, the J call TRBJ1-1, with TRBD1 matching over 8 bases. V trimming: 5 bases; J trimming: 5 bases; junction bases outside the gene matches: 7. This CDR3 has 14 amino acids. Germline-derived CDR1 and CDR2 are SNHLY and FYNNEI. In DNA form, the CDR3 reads TGTGCCAGCAGTTCGACAGGGGTGAGGACTGAAGCTTTCTTT. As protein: CASSSTGVRTEAFF.

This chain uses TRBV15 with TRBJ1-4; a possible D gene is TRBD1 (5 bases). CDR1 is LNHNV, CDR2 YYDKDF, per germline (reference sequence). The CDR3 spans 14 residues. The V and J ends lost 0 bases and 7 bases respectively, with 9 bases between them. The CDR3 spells CATSRDGGTEKLFF. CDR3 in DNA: TGTGCCACCAGCAGAGATGGGGGGACTGAAAAACTGTTTTTT.

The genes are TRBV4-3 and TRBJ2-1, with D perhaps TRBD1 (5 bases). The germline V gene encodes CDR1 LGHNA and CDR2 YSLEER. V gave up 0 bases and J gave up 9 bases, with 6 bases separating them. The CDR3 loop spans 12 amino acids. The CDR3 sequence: CASSQDRGEQFF. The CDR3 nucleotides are TGCGCCAGCAGCCAAGATAGGGGTGAGCAGTTCTTC.

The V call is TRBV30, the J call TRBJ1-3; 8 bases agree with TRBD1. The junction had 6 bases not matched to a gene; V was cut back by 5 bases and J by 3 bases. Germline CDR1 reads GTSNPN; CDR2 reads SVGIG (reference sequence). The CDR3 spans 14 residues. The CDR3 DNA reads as TGTGCCTGGTGGGACAGGCGGATTGGAAACACCATATATTTT. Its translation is CAWWDRRIGNTIYF.

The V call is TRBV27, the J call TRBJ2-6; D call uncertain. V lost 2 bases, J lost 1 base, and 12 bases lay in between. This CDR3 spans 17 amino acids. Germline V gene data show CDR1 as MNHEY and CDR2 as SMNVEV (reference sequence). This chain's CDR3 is CASSLERLSSGANVLTF. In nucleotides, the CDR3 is TGTGCCAGCAGTTTAGAGCGACTTTCTTCTGGGGCCAACGTCCTGACTTTC.

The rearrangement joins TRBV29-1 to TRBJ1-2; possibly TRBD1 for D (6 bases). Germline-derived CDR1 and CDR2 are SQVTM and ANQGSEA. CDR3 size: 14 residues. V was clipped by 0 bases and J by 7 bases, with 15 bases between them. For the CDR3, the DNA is TGCAGCGTTGAAGAACTCAGACAGGTTGGTGGCTACACCTTC. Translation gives CSVEELRQVGGYTF.

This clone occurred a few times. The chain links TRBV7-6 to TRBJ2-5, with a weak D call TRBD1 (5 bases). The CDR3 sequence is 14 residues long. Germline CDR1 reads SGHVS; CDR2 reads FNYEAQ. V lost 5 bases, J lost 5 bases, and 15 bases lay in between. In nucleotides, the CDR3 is TGTGCCAGCAGCCCCGGAAATCAGGGCGAGACCCAGTACTTC. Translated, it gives CASSPGNQGETQYF.